What follows describes a single T cell receptor beta chain. Antigen unknown. This sample was included in a study of T cell repertoires in cytomegalovirus infection. As for the study in general: CMV infection together with matching HLA type was indicated by public TCR beta signatures. Study-level results: Individuals carrying CMV plus the relevant HLA were identified by cumulative frequency of public TCR beta families. HLA-C-restricted CMV clonotypes gave the most frequent clonotype in two of eight donors.

TCRdb passed the reads through MiXCR, listing each CDR3 protein once. The profile shows 150,000 to 200,000 distinct CDR3 sequences, roughly a fifth of them singletons. The CDR3 length is 14 residues. The ends were cut back, 7 bases at V and 2 bases at J, with 14 bases in the middle. The clonotype comes from a human donor in good health (CMV status not recorded). Some clones in this sample may be carry-over from other donors' samples. Sample: PBMCs. This chain links TRBV12-3 or TRBV12-4 with TRBJ1-1; D is undetermined. CDR3 DNA sequence: TGTGCCAGCACCCCCCTTAGGGATAACACTGAAGCTTTCTTT. This sequence encodes CASTPLRDNTEAFF.